Listed below are T cell receptor beta chains from one sample, sequenced in a study of vaccination effects on CD4 cells after COVID-19. These TCRs are of unknown antigen specificity. Sequencing was performed with immunoSEQ multiplex PCR; in TCRdb, only in-frame clones are kept and a portion is missing. The profile covers tens of thousands of clones, with over 55% appearing a single time and about 8.7% taken by the ten largest. The starting material was CD4+ T cells from PBMCs cultured with SARS-CoV-2 spike peptides, obtained after COVID-19 vaccination. The receptors were gathered from a human donor who received a COVID-19 vaccine. CDR3s include the opening cysteine and the closing phenylalanine or tryptophan. The order of the fields is CDR3 length, clone size, D gene, J gene, V gene, CDR3 DNA, CDR3 protein. D genes are given only for firm matches. Clone size is shown for a subset of rows, as once, few, many or a class of expanded clone.

15 | . | . | TRBJ2-7 | TRBV18 | TGTGCCAGCTCACCAGGGCTCGCCAGCTCCTACGAGCAGTACTTC | CASSPGLASSYEQYF
13 | few | . | TRBJ1-1 | TRBV2 | TGTGCCAGTTGGAGGCAGACGGGCGCTGAAGCTTTCTTT | CASWRQTGAEAFF
14 | once | TRBD1 | TRBJ1-2 | TRBV19 | TGTGCCAGTAGTAAACAGGAGGACAGGTCGTCGTGGACCTTC | CASSKQEDRSSWTF
14 | . | . | TRBJ1-5 | TRBV10-3 | TGTGCCATCAGTGATCAGGGTTCCAATCAGCCCCAGCATTTT | CAISDQGSNQPQHF
18 | once | TRBD1 | TRBJ1-2 | TRBV11-2 | TGTGCCAGCAGCTTAGAAAGACCCAAGGGGGCCAGGTATAGTGGCTACACCTTC | CASSLERPKGARYSGYTF
15 | . | TRBD1 | TRBJ2-7 | TRBV6-5 | TGTGCCAGCAGTTACGAGAGACAGGGGGCATTAGGGCAGTACTTC | CASSYERQGALGQYF
13 | . | . | TRBJ2-2 | TRBV5-1 | TGCGCCAGCAGCTTTCAGGGCTCCGGGGAGCTGTTTTTT | CASSFQGSGELFF
13 | . | . | TRBJ1-2 | TRBV19 | TGTGCCACGGAAAACAGGGAAGGGTATGGCTACACCTTC | CATENREGYGYTF
16 | . | TRBD1 | TRBJ1-1 | TRBV2 | TGTGCCAGCGTAACCTGGGACAGGGGGCGGGTCACTGAAGCTTTCTTT | CASVTWDRGRVTEAFF
15 | . | TRBD1 | TRBJ1-6 | TRBV7-9 | TGTGCCAGCAGCTTATCGACAGGGCAGAATTCACCCCTCCACTTT | CASSLSTGQNSPLHF
21 | . | TRBD2 | TRBJ2-3 | TRBV15 | TGTGCCACCAGCAGAGACCCGGGACAGACTAGCGGGAGATGGAGGGCAGATACGCAGTATTTT | CATSRDPGQTSGRWRADTQYF
13 | few | . | TRBJ1-1 | TRBV5-6 | TGTGCCAGTCTCCTGGGGATGAACACTGAAGCTTTCTTT | CASLLGMNTEAFF
17 | . | TRBD2 | TRBJ2-3 | TRBV25-1 | TGTGCCAGCAGTCCCCTAGCGGGAGGGAGGGGTACAGATACGCAGTATTTT | CASSPLAGGRGTDTQYF
14 | . | . | TRBJ2-5 | TRBV9 | TGTGCCAGCAGCGTAGCGATCGGGGGAGAGACCCAGTACTTC | CASSVAIGGETQYF
14 | . | . | TRBJ1-2 | TRBV5-5 | TGTGCCAGCAGCTTGGGACTTAAAGGTGATGGCTACACCTTC | CASSLGLKGDGYTF
18 | . | TRBD1 | TRBJ2-3 | TRBV4-1 | TGCGCCAGCAGCCAAGACAAAGTGCCGGACAGGGCCACAGATACGCAGTATTTT | CASSQDKVPDRATDTQYF
13 | once | . | TRBJ1-5 | TRBV5-1 | TGCGCCAGCAGCTTGGGGACGTCTCAGCCCCAGCATTTT | CASSLGTSQPQHF
19 | few | TRBD2 | TRBJ2-1 | TRBV27 | TGTGCCAGCAGGCTTAAGGTAGCGGGAAAAAGACATCTGTACAATGAGCAGTTCTTC | CASRLKVAGKRHLYNEQFF
18 | . | TRBD1 | TRBJ2-6 | TRBV2 | TGTGCCAGCAGTGTCCTGGGACAGTCTCCCTCTGGGGCCAACGTCCTGACTTTC | CASSVLGQSPSGANVLTF
13 | few | . | TRBJ2-2 | TRBV5-1 | TGCGCCAGCAGCTTGGTCCGGACCGGGGAGCTGTTTTTT | CASSLVRTGELFF
16 | . | . | TRBJ2-2 | TRBV7-9 | TGTGCCAGCAGCTTAGCAGGGGCCTCGAACACCGGGGAGCTGTTTTTT | CASSLAGASNTGELFF
15 | . | TRBD2 | TRBJ2-2 | TRBV30 | TGTGCCTGGAGCCTAGCGGGGAGGGACACCGGGGAGCTGTTTTTT | CAWSLAGRDTGELFF
16 | few | TRBD2 | TRBJ2-5 | TRBV25-1 | TGTGCCAGCAGTGATTCTCTCGGACTAGCACAAGAGACCCAGTACTTC | CASSDSLGLAQETQYF
15 | . | TRBD2 | TRBJ2-7 | TRBV6-2/TRBV6-3 | TGTGCCAGCAGTTTGGGACTAGCGGGATATTACGAGCAGTACTTC | CASSLGLAGYYEQYF
12 | . | . | TRBJ2-7 | TRBV30 | TGTGCCTCTGGGGGAGACTCCTACGAGCAGTACTTC | CASGGDSYEQYF
11 | . | . | TRBJ2-7 | TRBV3-1/TRBV3-2 | TGTGCCAGCAGCCGGGACGACGAGCAGTACTTC | CASSRDDEQYF
14 | once | . | TRBJ1-1 | TRBV6-4 | TGTGCCAGCAGTGACTTTTCATGGGGGACTGAAGCTTTCTTT | CASSDFSWGTEAFF
14 | . | TRBD1 | TRBJ2-7 | TRBV10-3 | TGTGCCATCACCGGGACAGGAAGCTCCTACGAGCAGTACTTC | CAITGTGSSYEQYF
16 | . | TRBD1 | TRBJ1-2 | TRBV14 | TGTGCCAGCAGCCGAAACTACCGGACAGGGGGCTATGGCTACACCTTC | CASSRNYRTGGYGYTF
14 | . | . | TRBJ2-7 | TRBV18 | TGTGCCAGCTCACCACCCGCCGCGTCTGACGAGCAGTACTTC | CASSPPAASDEQYF
16 | . | . | TRBJ1-5 | TRBV21-1 | TGTGCCAGCAGCAAATACCAGCCTCCTAGCAATCAGCCCCAGCATTTT | CASSKYQPPSNQPQHF
14 | . | . | TRBJ1-2 | TRBV6-2/TRBV6-3 | TGTGCCAGCAGTTCCCTTTCGGGAAACTATGGCTACACCTTC | CASSSLSGNYGYTF
16 | . | . | TRBJ2-1 | TRBV3-1/TRBV3-2 | TGTGCCAGCAGCCAACGAGGGCTTGTTGATTACAATGAGCAGTTCTTC | CASSQRGLVDYNEQFF
14 | . | . | TRBJ2-3 | TRBV7-9 | TGTGCCAGCAGCTTAGCGCTAGGGGGTGATACGCAGTATTTT | CASSLALGGDTQYF
17 | . | TRBD1 | TRBJ1-1 | TRBV3-1/TRBV3-2 | TGTGCCAGCAGCCAACCGCCCAGGGACAGCTCGAACACTGAAGCTTTCTTT | CASSQPPRDSSNTEAFF
15 | . | . | TRBJ2-2 | TRBV6-5 | TGTGCCAGCAGTAGGGGACGGATGAAAACCGGGGAGCTGTTTTTT | CASSRGRMKTGELFF
18 | . | TRBD1 | TRBJ2-3 | TRBV28 | TGTGCCAGCAGTTTCGGACGGTCCTGGACAGGGGTAACAGATACGCAGTATTTT | CASSFGRSWTGVTDTQYF
18 | . | TRBD2 | TRBJ2-2 | TRBV5-1 | TGCGCCAGCATCCCACTAGCGGGAGGGCCAGGAGGCACCGGGGAGCTGTTTTTT | CASIPLAGGPGGTGELFF
12 | . | . | TRBJ1-6 | TRBV2 | TGTGCCAGCTTGAGTTATAATTCACCCCTCCACTTT | CASLSYNSPLHF
13 | . | . | TRBJ2-5 | TRBV30 | TGTGCCTGGAGCCGTCGGTTACAAGAGACCCAGTACTTC | CAWSRRLQETQYF
13 | . | . | TRBJ1-1 | TRBV6-5 | TGTGCCAGCAACTCCCCGGGCCCCGCGATACCTTTCTTT | CASNSPGPAIPFF
16 | few | . | TRBJ1-1 | TRBV5-5 | TGTGCCAGCAGCTTGCTGGCCCAGCCAACGAACACTGAAGCTTTCTTT | CASSLLAQPTNTEAFF
16 | . | . | TRBJ1-3 | TRBV27 | TGTGCCAGCAGTTTCAGCGGACAATACTCTGGAAACACCATATATTTT | CASSFSGQYSGNTIYF
15 | once | . | TRBJ1-2 | TRBV5-1 | TGCGCCAGCAGCTTGGGGCAGGCGAACCGCTATGGCTACACCTTC | CASSLGQANRYGYTF
13 | few | . | TRBJ1-4 | TRBV12-3/TRBV12-4 | TGTGCCAGCACCCGAGGGGGGAGGGGGGTACTGTTTTTT | CASTRGGRGVLFF
14 | . | . | TRBJ2-7 | TRBV10-1 | TGCGCCAGCAGTGAAGGTGGGAGCTCCTACGAGCAGTACTTC | CASSEGGSSYEQYF
14 | . | TRBD1 | TRBJ1-4 | TRBV6-1 | TGTGCCAGCAGTGAAGGACAGGGGTTTGAAAAACTGTTTTTT | CASSEGQGFEKLFF
15 | . | TRBD1 | TRBJ1-6 | TRBV10-3 | TGTGCCATCAGTGATACCGGGACAGGGACTTCACCCCTCCACTTT | CAISDTGTGTSPLHF
16 | medium-sized | TRBD1 | TRBJ1-2 | TRBV18 | TGTGCCAGCTCACCCGTGGGACAGGGGGCGTTCTATGGCTACACCTTC | CASSPVGQGAFYGYTF
13 | . | TRBD1 | TRBJ2-7 | TRBV6-5 | TGTGCCAGCAGTCGGACAGGGAGCTACGAGCAGTACTTC | CASSRTGSYEQYF
13 | . | . | TRBJ1-2 | TRBV7-8 | TGTGCCAGCAGCGCCGACAGTAACTATGGCTACACCTTC | CASSADSNYGYTF
17 | . | TRBD2 | TRBJ2-1 | TRBV11-3 | TGTGCCAGCAGCCAACGGACTAGCGGGGGGCGAAACAATGAGCAGTTCTTC | CASSQRTSGGRNNEQFF